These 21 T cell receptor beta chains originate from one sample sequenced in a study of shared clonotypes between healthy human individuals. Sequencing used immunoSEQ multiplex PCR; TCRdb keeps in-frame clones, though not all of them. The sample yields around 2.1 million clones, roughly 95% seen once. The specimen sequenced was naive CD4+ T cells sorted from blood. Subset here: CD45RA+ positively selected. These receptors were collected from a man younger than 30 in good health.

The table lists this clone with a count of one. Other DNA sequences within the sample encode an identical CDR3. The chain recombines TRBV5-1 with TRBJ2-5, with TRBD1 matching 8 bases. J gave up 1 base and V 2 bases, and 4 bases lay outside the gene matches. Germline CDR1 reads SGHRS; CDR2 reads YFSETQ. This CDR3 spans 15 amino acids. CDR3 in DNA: TGCGCCAGCAGCTTTAGGACAGGGACCCAAGAGACCCAGTACTTC. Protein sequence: CASSFRTGTQETQYF. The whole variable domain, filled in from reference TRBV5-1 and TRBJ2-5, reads KAGVTQTPRYLIKTRGQQVTLSCSPISGHRSVSWYQQTPGQGLQFLFEYFSETQRNKGNFPGRFSGRQFSNSRSEMNVSTLELGDSALYLCASSFRTGTQETQYFGPGTRLLVL.

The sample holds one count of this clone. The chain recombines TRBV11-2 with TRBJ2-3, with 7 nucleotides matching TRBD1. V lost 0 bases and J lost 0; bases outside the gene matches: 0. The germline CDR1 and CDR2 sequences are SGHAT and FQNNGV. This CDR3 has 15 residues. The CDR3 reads CASSLEGQSTDTQYF. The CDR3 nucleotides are TGTGCCAGCAGCTTAGAGGGACAGAGCACAGATACGCAGTATTTT.

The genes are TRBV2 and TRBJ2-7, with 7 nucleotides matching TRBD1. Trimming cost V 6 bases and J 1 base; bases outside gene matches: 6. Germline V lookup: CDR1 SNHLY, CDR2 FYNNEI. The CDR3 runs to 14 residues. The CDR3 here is CASRRDSPSYEQYF. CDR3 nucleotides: TGTGCCAGCAGGAGGGACAGCCCATCCTACGAGCAGTACTTC.

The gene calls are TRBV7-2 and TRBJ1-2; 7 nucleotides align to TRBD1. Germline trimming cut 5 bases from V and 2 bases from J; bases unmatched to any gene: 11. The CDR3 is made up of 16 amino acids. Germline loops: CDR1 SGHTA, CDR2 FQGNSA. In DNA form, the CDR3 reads TGTGCCAGCAGCCCTACCCACGGACAGGAAAACTATGGCTACACCTTC. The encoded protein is CASSPTHGQENYGYTF.

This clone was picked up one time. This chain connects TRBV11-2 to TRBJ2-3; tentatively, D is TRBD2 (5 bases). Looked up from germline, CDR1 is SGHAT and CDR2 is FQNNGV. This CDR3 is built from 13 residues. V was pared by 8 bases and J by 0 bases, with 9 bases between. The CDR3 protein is CASSGFSTDTQYF. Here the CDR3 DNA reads TGTGCCAGCTCGGGGTTTAGCACAGATACGCAGTATTTT.

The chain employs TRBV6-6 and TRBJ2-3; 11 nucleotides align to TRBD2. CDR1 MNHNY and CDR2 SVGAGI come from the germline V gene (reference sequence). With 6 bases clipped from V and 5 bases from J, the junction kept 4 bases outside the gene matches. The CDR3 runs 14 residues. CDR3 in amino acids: CASRPTSGIDTQYF. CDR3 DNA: TGTGCCAGCAGGCCGACTAGCGGGATAGATACGCAGTATTTT.

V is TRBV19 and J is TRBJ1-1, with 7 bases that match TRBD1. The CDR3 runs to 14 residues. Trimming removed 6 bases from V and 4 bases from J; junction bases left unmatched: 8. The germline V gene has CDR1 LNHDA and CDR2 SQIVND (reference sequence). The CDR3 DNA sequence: TGTGCCAGTAGCGGGGACAGTGGGGCCACTGAAGCTTTCTTT. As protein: CASSGDSGATEAFF.

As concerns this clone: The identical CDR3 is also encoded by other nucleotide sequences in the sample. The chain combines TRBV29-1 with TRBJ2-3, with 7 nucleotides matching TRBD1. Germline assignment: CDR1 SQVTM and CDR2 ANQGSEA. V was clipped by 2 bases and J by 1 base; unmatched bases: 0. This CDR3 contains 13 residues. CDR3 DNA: TGCAGCGTTGAAACAGGGGGCACAGATACGCAGTATTTT. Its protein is CSVETGGTDTQYF.

The CDR3 DNA reads as TGTGCCAGCAGCTTAGCTCGGTCAAGCTCCGGGAGATCACCCCTCCACTTT. This encodes CASSLARSSSGRSPLHF. The chain joins TRBV11-1 to TRBJ1-6; D is undetermined. V was cut by 0 bases and J by 10 bases, with 19 bases left in between. CDR1 SGHAT and CDR2 FQDESV come from the germline V gene (reference sequence). This CDR3 has 17 residues. Full variable domain (outside the CDR3, taken from reference TRBV11-1 and TRBJ1-6): EAEVAQSPRYKITEKSQAVAFWCDPISGHATLYWYRQILGQGPELLVQFQDESVVDDSQLPKDRFSAERLKGVDSTLKIQPAELGDSAMYLCASSLARSSSGRSPLHFGNGTRLTVT.

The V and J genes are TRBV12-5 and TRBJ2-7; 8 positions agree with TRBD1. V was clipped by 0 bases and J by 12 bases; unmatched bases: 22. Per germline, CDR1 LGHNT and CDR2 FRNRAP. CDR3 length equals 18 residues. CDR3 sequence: CASGLVTPTRTGSKGVYF. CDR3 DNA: TGTGCTAGTGGTTTGGTAACCCCAACCAGGACAGGGTCCAAAGGTGTGTACTTC.

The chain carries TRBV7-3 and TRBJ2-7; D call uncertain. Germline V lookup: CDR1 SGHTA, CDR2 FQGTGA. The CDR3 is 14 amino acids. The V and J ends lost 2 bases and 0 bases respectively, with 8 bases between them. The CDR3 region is CASSLGPYSYEQYF. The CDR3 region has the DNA TGTGCCAGCAGCTTAGGACCCTACTCCTACGAGCAGTACTTC.

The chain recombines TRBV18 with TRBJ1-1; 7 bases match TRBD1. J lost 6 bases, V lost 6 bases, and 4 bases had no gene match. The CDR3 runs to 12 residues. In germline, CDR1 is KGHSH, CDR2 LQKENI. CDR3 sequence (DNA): TGTGCCAGCTCCGGACAGGTTTCTGAAGCTTTCTTT. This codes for CASSGQVSEAFF.

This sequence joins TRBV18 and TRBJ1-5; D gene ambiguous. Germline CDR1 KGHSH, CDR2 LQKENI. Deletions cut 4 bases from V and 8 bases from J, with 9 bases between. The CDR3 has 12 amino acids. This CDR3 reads CASSRAGEPQHF. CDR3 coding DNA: TGTGCCAGCTCACGGGCGGGAGAGCCCCAGCATTTT.

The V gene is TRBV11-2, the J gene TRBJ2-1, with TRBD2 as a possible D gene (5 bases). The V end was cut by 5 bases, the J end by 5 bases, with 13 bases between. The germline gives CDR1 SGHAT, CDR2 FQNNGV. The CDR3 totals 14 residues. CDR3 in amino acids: CASSPLRENNEQFF. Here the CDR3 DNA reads TGTGCCAGCAGCCCCCTCCGGGAAAACAATGAGCAGTTCTTC.

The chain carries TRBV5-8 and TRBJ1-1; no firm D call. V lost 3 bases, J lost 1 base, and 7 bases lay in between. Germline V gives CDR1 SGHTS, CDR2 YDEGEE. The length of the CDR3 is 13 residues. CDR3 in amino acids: CASSWRENTEAFF. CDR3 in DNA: TGTGCCAGCAGCTGGAGGGAGAACACTGAAGCTTTCTTT.

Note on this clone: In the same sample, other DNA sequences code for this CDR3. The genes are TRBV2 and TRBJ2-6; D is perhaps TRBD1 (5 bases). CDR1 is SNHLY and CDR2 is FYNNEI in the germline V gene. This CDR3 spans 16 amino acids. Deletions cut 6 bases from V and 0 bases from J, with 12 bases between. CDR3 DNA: TGTGCCAGCAGCGGGCAGGGTCCCTCTGGGGCCAACGTCCTGACTTTC. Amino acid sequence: CASSGQGPSGANVLTF.

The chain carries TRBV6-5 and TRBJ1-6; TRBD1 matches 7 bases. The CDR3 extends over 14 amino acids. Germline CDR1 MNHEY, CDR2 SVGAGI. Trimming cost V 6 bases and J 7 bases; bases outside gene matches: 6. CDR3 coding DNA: TGTGCCAGCAGGGAGGGGGACAGAAATTCACCCCTCCACTTT. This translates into CASREGDRNSPLHF.

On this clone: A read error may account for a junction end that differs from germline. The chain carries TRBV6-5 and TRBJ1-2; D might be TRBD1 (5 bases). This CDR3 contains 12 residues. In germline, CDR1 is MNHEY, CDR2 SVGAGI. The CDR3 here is CASSYPLEGGAF. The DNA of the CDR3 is TGTGCCAGCAGTTACCCCCTGGAGGGAGGGGCCTTC.

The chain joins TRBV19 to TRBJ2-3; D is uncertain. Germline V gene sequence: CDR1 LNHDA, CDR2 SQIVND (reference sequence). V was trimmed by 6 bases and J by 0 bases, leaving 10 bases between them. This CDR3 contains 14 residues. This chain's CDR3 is CASRDGFSTDTQYF. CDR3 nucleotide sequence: TGTGCCAGTAGGGACGGATTCAGCACAGATACGCAGTATTTT.

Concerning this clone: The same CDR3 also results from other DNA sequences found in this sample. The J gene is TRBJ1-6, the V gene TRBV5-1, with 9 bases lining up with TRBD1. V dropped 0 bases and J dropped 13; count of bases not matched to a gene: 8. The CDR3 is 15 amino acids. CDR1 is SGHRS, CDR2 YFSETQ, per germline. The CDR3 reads CASSLAGTGRSPLHF. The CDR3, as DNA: TGCGCCAGCAGCTTGGCCGGGACAGGGCGTTCTCCCCTCCACTTT.

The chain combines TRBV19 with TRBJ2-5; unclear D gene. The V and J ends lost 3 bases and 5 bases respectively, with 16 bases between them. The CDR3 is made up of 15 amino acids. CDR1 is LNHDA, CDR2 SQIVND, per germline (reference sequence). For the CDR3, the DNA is TGTGCCAGTAGTATGGGGTTCGGGCAGAGCGAGACCCAGTACTTC. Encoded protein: CASSMGFGQSETQYF. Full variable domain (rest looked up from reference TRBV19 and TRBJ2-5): DGGITQSPKYLFRKEGQNVTLSCEQNLNHDAMYWYRQDPGQGLRLIYYSQIVNDFQKGDIAEGYSVSREKKESFPLTVTSAQKNPTAFYLCASSMGFGQSETQYFGPGTRLLVL.